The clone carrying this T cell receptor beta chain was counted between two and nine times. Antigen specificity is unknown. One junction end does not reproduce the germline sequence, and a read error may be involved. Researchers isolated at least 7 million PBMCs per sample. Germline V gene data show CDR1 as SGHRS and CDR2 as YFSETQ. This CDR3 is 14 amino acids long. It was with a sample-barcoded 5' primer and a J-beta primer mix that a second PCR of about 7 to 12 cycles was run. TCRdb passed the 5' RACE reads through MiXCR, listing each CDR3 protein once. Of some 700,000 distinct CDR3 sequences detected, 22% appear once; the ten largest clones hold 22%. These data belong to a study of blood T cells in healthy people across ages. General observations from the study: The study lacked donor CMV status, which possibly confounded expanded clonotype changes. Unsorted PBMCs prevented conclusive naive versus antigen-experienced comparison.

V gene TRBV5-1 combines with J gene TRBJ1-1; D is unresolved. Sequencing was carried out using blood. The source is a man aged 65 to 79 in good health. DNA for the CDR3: TGCGCCAGCGGCTTAGACCTACGAAACACTGAAGCTTTCTTT. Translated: CASGLDLRNTEAFF.